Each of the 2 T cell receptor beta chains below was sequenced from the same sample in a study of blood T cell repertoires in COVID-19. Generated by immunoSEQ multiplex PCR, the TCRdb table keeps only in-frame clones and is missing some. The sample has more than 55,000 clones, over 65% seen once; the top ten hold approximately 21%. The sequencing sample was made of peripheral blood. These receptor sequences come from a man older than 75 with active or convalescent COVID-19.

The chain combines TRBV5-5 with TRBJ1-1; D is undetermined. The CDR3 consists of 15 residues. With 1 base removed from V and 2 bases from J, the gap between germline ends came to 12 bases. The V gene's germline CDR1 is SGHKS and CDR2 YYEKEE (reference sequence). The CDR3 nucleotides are TGTGCCAGCAGCTTGATGTCAGGCCGAAACACTGAAGCTTTCTTT. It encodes CASSLMSGRNTEAFF.

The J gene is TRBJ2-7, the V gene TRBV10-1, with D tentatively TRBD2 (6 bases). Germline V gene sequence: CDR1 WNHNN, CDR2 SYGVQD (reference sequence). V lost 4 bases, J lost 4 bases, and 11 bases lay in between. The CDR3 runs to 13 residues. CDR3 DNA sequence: TGCGCCAGCAGTGTTGGTAGCGGATACGAGCAGTACTTC. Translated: CASSVGSGYEQYF.